Below are 17 T cell receptor beta chains sequenced from a single sample in a study of cytomegalovirus exposure and HLA in healthy donors. PCR amplification relied on 60 Vbeta primers (plus 13 Jbeta primers). Sequencing was performed with immunoSEQ multiplex PCR; in TCRdb, only in-frame clones are kept and a portion is missing. The sample lists about 190,000 clones, 70% to 80% occurring once. Material: PBMCs. The receptors were gathered from a woman between 25 and 40 years old in good health and CMV-seropositive.

The V and J genes are TRBV19 and TRBJ2-1; 10 positions match TRBD1. This CDR3 is built from 14 residues. The V gene's germline CDR1 is LNHDA and CDR2 SQIVND (reference sequence). V gave up 7 bases and J gave up 2 bases; unmatched junction bases: 2. CDR3 nucleotide sequence: TGTGCCAGTAAAGGACAGGGGGCCTACAATGAGCAGTTCTTC. It translates to CASKGQGAYNEQFF.

Only one count was recorded for this clone. V usage is TRBV6-1 and J usage is TRBJ1-5; 9 bases align to TRBD1. The CDR3 sequence is 13 residues long. J gave up 4 bases and V 8 bases, and 3 bases lay outside the gene matches. CDR1 and CDR2 (germline): MNHNS, SASEGT. The CDR3: CASAGQGNQPQHF. CDR3 nucleotide sequence: TGTGCCAGCGCGGGACAGGGTAATCAGCCCCAGCATTTT.

V usage is TRBV2 and J usage is TRBJ1-5, with a tentative D call TRBD1 (5 bases). CDR3 length equals 15 residues. V lost 2 bases to trimming and J lost 7 bases, with 15 bases between them. Germline CDR1 reads SNHLY; CDR2 reads FYNNEI. CDR3 amino acids: CASSEFAGVDQPQHF. CDR3 bases: TGTGCCAGCAGTGAATTTGCGGGGGTCGACCAGCCCCAGCATTTT.

The chain links TRBV11-3 to TRBJ2-1, with TRBD2 identical over 8 bases. The CDR3 runs 17 residues. The germline V gene encodes CDR1 SGHNT and CDR2 YENEEA. V lost 5 bases, J lost 4 bases, and 13 bases stayed unmatched. CDR3 amino acids: CASSEGRSGRSYNEQFF. DNA for the CDR3: TGTGCCAGCAGCGAAGGACGAAGCGGGAGATCTTACAATGAGCAGTTCTTC.

V usage is TRBV30 and J usage is TRBJ2-5; 7 bases line up with TRBD1. The end of the DNA fits TRBJ2-7 better, so the J call may be wrong. There are 16 residues in the CDR3. The germline V gene encodes CDR1 GTSNPN and CDR2 SVGIG (reference sequence). The CDR3 loop is CAWSVGLSPGGNEQYF. In DNA form, the CDR3 reads TGTGCCTGGAGTGTAGGGTTGTCCCCAGGGGGAAACGAGCAGTACTTC.

The chain employs TRBV28 and TRBJ1-2, with a possible D match to TRBD1 (6 bases). With 5 bases removed from V and 4 bases from J, the gap between germline ends came to 11 bases. CDR3 size: 13 residues. Per germline, CDR1 MDHEN and CDR2 SYDVKM. The CDR3 DNA follows: TGTGCCAGCAGTCGTACAGGGACCTATGGCTACACCTTC. This encodes CASSRTGTYGYTF.

This clone has only a few counts. The chain combines TRBV19 with TRBJ2-4; 12 nucleotides match TRBD2. The CDR3 runs 19 residues. The V segment lost 5 bases and the J segment 0 bases; nucleotides outside the gene matches: 11. CDR1 is LNHDA and CDR2 is SQIVND in the germline V gene (reference sequence). The CDR3 reads CASSPKTSGSMIAKNIQYF. For the CDR3, the DNA is TGTGCCAGTAGTCCTAAGACTAGCGGGAGTATGATAGCCAAAAACATTCAGTACTTC.

The gene calls are TRBV27 and TRBJ2-7; 14 bases map to TRBD2. The CDR3 has 18 amino acids. Germline loops: CDR1 MNHEY, CDR2 SMNVEV (reference sequence). Losses at the gene ends were 5 bases for V and 0 bases for J; bases not matched to a gene: 9. As DNA, the CDR3 is TGTGCCAGCAGTAGACGGACTAGCGGGAGGCCTAGCTCCTACGAGCAGTACTTC. Its protein product is CASSRRTSGRPSSYEQYF.

CDR3 in amino acids: CASSLPSGGGGTQYF. CDR3 in DNA: TGTGCCAGCAGCTTGCCCAGCGGGGGTGGGGGTACGCAGTATTTT. The gene calls are TRBV5-4 and TRBJ2-3; 8 bases align to TRBD2. This CDR3 contains 15 residues. Trimming cost V 1 base and J 8 bases; bases outside gene matches: 9. Germline lookup yields CDR1 SGHNT and CDR2 YYREEE (reference sequence).

This clone has a handful of counts. This chain uses TRBV19 with TRBJ1-1; D is ambiguous. Trimming removed 1 base from V and 4 bases from J, with 4 bases in between. The CDR3 is 12 amino acids. Germline CDR1 LNHDA, CDR2 SQIVND (reference sequence). CDR3 coding DNA: TGTGCCAGTAGTATAGGGAGCACTGAAGCTTTCTTT. The encoded protein is CASSIGSTEAFF.

This chain links TRBV20-1 with TRBJ2-7, with no clear D. CDR3 length equals 10 residues. V dropped 5 bases and J dropped 3 bases, with 5 bases sitting between them. Germline CDR1 and CDR2: DFQATT and SNEGSKA (reference sequence). The CDR3 DNA sequence: TGCAGTGCTGAGAACTACGAGCAGTACTTC. As protein: CSAENYEQYF.

This clone was seen only a few times. The chain couples TRBV6-5 to TRBJ1-1; a weak D match, TRBD1 (6 bases). This CDR3 comprises 13 residues. CDR1 is MNHEY, CDR2 SVGAGI, per germline. Trimming took off 5 bases at V and 4 bases at J, with 11 bases between the two ends. The CDR3 here is CASSRDRSTEAFF. In DNA form, the CDR3 reads TGTGCCAGCAGTCGAGACAGGTCCACTGAAGCTTTCTTT.

The chain couples TRBV30 to TRBJ2-6; 10 bases line up with TRBD1. The CDR3 has 18 amino acids. The V and J ends lost 3 bases and 0 bases, in that order; junction bases with no gene match: 8. Germline V gene lookup returns CDR1 GTSNPN and CDR2 SVGIG (reference sequence). This CDR3 reads CAWSRDRGMFSGANVLTF. The CDR3 DNA reads as TGTGCCTGGAGCAGGGACAGGGGAATGTTCTCTGGGGCCAACGTCCTGACTTTC.

This clone was picked up a small number of times. The chain is built from TRBV5-1 and TRBJ1-3, with 8 nucleotides matching TRBD1. CDR1 is SGHRS, CDR2 YFSETQ, per germline. J gave up 2 bases and V 4 bases, and 2 bases lay outside the gene matches. This CDR3 has 14 amino acids. The CDR3 sequence is CASSQGAPGNTIYF. CDR3 DNA sequence: TGCGCCAGCAGCCAGGGGGCTCCTGGAAACACCATATATTTT.

The chain is built from TRBV18 and TRBJ1-1; D might be TRBD1 (5 bases). The ends were cut back, 0 bases at V and 4 bases at J, with 15 bases in the middle. This CDR3 is 16 amino acids long. Germline CDR1 reads KGHSH; CDR2 reads LQKENI. The CDR3 region is CASSPPGRVGVTEAFF. The CDR3 DNA reads TGTGCCAGCTCACCACCGGGCAGGGTAGGAGTCACTGAAGCTTTCTTT.

The chain couples TRBV5-4 to TRBJ2-4, with 11 bases matching TRBD2. The ends lost 0 bases at V and 5 bases at J; junction bases unmatched: 1. CDR3 length: 15 residues. CDR1 and CDR2 from the germline V gene are SGHNT and YYREEE (reference sequence). In nucleotides, the CDR3 is TGTGCCAGCAGCTTGGAGGGACTAGCGGAAAACATTCAGTACTTC. It yields the protein CASSLEGLAENIQYF. The whole variable domain, remainder taken from reference TRBV5-4 and TRBJ2-4, is ETGVTQSPTHLIKTRGQQVTLRCSSQSGHNTVSWYQQALGQGPQFIFQYYREEENGRGNFPPRFSGLQFPNYSSELNVNALELDDSALYLCASSLEGLAENIQYFGAGTRLSVL.

This clone was detected only a few times. The rearrangement uses TRBV12-5 and TRBJ1-2, with D perhaps matching TRBD1 (5 bases). Trimming cost V 6 bases and J 0 bases, with 11 bases left between them. The CDR3 consists of 14 residues. The germline gives CDR1 LGHNT, CDR2 FRNRAP. CDR3 bases: TGTGCTAGTGGCGACAGCAATACTAACTATGGCTACACCTTC. Translation gives CASGDSNTNYGYTF. The full variable domain, completed using reference TRBV12-5 and TRBJ1-2, is DARVTQTPRHKVTEMGQEVTMRCQPILGHNTVFWYRQTMMQGLELLAYFRNRAPLDDSGMPKDRFSAEMPDATLATLKIQPSEPRDSAVYFCASGDSNTNYGYTFGSGTRLTVV.